The 7 T cell receptor beta chains in this list originate from one sample, sequenced in a study of blood T cell repertoires in COVID-19 (dated by TCRdb to 2018 to 2020). Libraries were constructed by the immunoSEQ multiplex PCR assay. TCRdb stores this immuneACCESS table with in-frame sequences only. Part of the clones is absent; in the studies checked, under half of the shortfall reflects unresolved V genes, and no reason is known for the rest. The sample has about 150,000 clones on record, 91% of them singletons. Together, the top ten hold around 0.55% of the sample. The source material was peripheral blood. All receptors derive from a man aged 45-60 years with acute or convalescent COVID-19.

This clone was observed a single time. This sequence joins TRBV4-2 and TRBJ2-1, with TRBD2 as a possible D gene (5 bases). CDR3 length equals 16 residues. Per the germline V gene, CDR1 is LGHNA and CDR2 is YNFKEQ. V was trimmed by 7 bases and J by 0 bases, leaving 16 bases between them. The CDR3 loop reads CASTLRTGSSYNEQFF. CDR3 DNA sequence: TGTGCCAGCACCCTTCGGACGGGGAGCTCCTACAATGAGCAGTTCTTC.

This chain connects TRBV7-3 to TRBJ2-4; D might be TRBD1 (7 bases). The CDR3 totals 12 residues. Trimming took 5 bases from V and 15 from J, leaving 17 bases between them. Germline V gives CDR1 SGHTA, CDR2 FQGTGA. CDR3 DNA: TGTGCCAGCAGCCCCCCCCCTCAGGGGGGGTACTTC. Its translation: CASSPPPQGGYF.

The rearrangement uses TRBV6-1 and TRBJ2-7; possibly TRBD2 for D (6 bases). This CDR3 contains 17 residues. The V gene's germline CDR1 is MNHNS and CDR2 SASEGT. The V gene lost 2 bases and the J gene lost 1 base, with 18 bases spanning the gap. This CDR3 is CASSELAAGFASYEQYF. Here the CDR3 DNA reads TGTGCCAGCAGTGAATTGGCAGCGGGCTTCGCATCCTACGAGCAGTACTTC.

V and J are TRBV5-1 and TRBJ1-1, with D uncertain. Trimming pared 1 base from V and 0 bases from J, leaving 10 bases between. The germline CDR1 and CDR2 sequences are SGHRS and YFSETQ. This CDR3 contains 15 residues. The CDR3 region is CASSLSATMNTEAFF. The DNA of the CDR3 is TGCGCCAGCAGCTTGTCAGCAACTATGAACACTGAAGCTTTCTTT. Looking up the rest from reference TRBV5-1 and TRBJ1-1 gives the full variable domain: KAGVTQTPRYLIKTRGQQVTLSCSPISGHRSVSWYQQTPGQGLQFLFEYFSETQRNKGNFPGRFSGRQFSNSRSEMNVSTLELGDSALYLCASSLSATMNTEAFFGQGTRLTVV.

The genes are TRBV5-6 and TRBJ2-7, with TRBD2 identical over 10 bases. This CDR3 is 14 amino acids long. The germline V gene has CDR1 SGHDT and CDR2 YYEEEE. V shed 4 bases and J 1 base; nucleotides not matched to a gene: 2. The CDR3: CASSKRGGSYEQYV. CDR3 DNA sequence: TGTGCCAGCAGCAAGCGGGGGGGATCCTACGAGCAGTACGTC.

The rearrangement joins TRBV18 to TRBJ1-5; D might be TRBD1 (5 bases). With 2 bases removed from V and 6 bases from J, the gap between germline ends came to 20 bases. Germline CDR1 and CDR2: KGHSH and LQKENI. The CDR3 extends over 17 amino acids. The CDR3 DNA follows: TGTGCCAGCTCACCAAATTCGATGGGACCGGGAGGTCAGCCCCAGCATTTT. It codes for CASSPNSMGPGGQPQHF. The whole variable domain, remainder taken from reference TRBV18 and TRBJ1-5, is NAGVMQNPRHLVRRRGQEARLRCSPMKGHSHVYWYRQLPEEGLKFMVYLQKENIIDESGMPKERFSAEFPKEGPSILRIQQVVRGDSAAYFCASSPNSMGPGGQPQHFGDGTRLSIL.

This clone was observed a single time. The rearrangement joins TRBV5-1 to TRBJ2-7, with 8 bases that match TRBD1. The CDR3 is 14 residues long. V shed 0 bases and J 3 bases; nucleotides not matched to a gene: 2. CDR1 is SGHRS and CDR2 is YFSETQ in the germline V gene. CDR3 residues: CASSLGQGIYEQYF. The CDR3 nucleotides are TGCGCCAGCAGCTTGGGACAGGGGATCTACGAGCAGTACTTC.